One and the same sample provided the 30 T cell receptor beta chains below, sequenced in a study of radiotherapy plus CTLA-4 blockade in lung cancer (dated by TCRdb to the late 2010s). The library was built by means of the immunoSEQ multiplex PCR assay. TCRdb took this table from immuneACCESS and kept in-frame rearrangements with V and J called. Such tables lack part of the clones; where checked against another copy, unresolved V genes explain under half of the gap, and the rest is unexplained. The sample yields under 100,000 clones; about four fifths were counted once. The top ten clonotypes cover roughly 14% of the sample. Material: peripheral blood, obtained from a patient treated with radiotherapy plus ipilimumab. All receptors come from a human donor with non-small cell lung cancer that progressed on radiotherapy plus ipilimumab.

This chain links TRBV7-2 with TRBJ1-1; tentatively, D is TRBD1 (5 bases). There are 15 residues in the CDR3. V was clipped by 5 bases and J by 4 bases, with 17 bases between them. CDR1 and CDR2 (germline): SGHTA, FQGNSA. In DNA, the CDR3 is TGTGCCAGCAGCCAACATGGGGGGGTGAGCACTGAAGCTTTCTTT. It is translated as CASSQHGGVSTEAFF.

The chain combines TRBV11-3 with TRBJ1-5; maybe TRBD1 (6 bases). Germline V CDR1 and CDR2: SGHNT, YENEEA. The V end lost 0 bases, the J end lost 10 bases, and 16 bases lay between the germline ends. CDR3 size: 15 residues. DNA of the CDR3: TGTGCCAGCAGCTTAGATGGTACAGGGAATCGACCCCAGCATTTT. Amino acids: CASSLDGTGNRPQHF. The variable domain in full, with the rest retrieved from reference TRBV11-3 and TRBJ1-5, is EAGVVQSPRYKIIEKKQPVAFWCNPISGHNTLYWYLQNLGQGPELLIRYENEEAVDDSQLPKDRFSAERLKGVDSTLKIQPAELGDSAVYLCASSLDGTGNRPQHFGDGTRLSIL.

The rearrangement uses TRBV20-1 and TRBJ2-3, with D perhaps TRBD1 (5 bases). The germline V and J ends were trimmed by 7 bases and 6 bases, with 11 bases remaining between them. Per germline, CDR1 DFQATT and CDR2 SNEGSKA (reference sequence). The CDR3 is 11 residues long. In DNA form, the CDR3 reads TGCAGTGGGGGCGTTGTGGATACGCAGTATTTT. Its protein product is CSGGVVDTQYF.

The J gene is TRBJ1-5, the V gene TRBV7-2; a weak D match, TRBD1 (5 bases). Per germline, CDR1 SGHTA and CDR2 FQGNSA. The CDR3 covers 15 residues. Trimming took 5 bases from V and 2 from J, leaving 13 bases between them. DNA for the CDR3: TGTGCCAGCAGCCGGGGCTTTGGGGGCAATCAGCCCCAGCATTTT. As protein: CASSRGFGGNQPQHF.

CDR3 nucleotides: TGTGCCAGCTCGCCGGCTGGGATCGGTAATAATTCACCCCTCCACTTT. It encodes CASSPAGIGNNSPLHF. The chain uses TRBV18 and TRBJ1-6, with D unresolved. The CDR3 has 16 residues. The V gene lost 6 bases and the J gene lost 5 bases, with 17 bases spanning the gap. Germline V gene data show CDR1 as KGHSH and CDR2 as LQKENI.

The J gene is TRBJ2-3, the V gene TRBV25-1; D unclear. This CDR3 is 13 amino acids long. Trimming pared 1 base from V and 6 bases from J, leaving 8 bases between. From germline, CDR1 is MGHDK and CDR2 SYGVNS. The CDR3 is CASSEWQVDTQYF. The CDR3, as DNA: TGTGCCAGCAGTGAATGGCAGGTGGATACGCAGTATTTT.

The CDR3 region is CASSPSRREETQYF. Written as DNA, the CDR3 is TGTGCCAGCAGCCCCAGTCGTAGGGAAGAGACCCAGTACTTC. The chain couples TRBV7-9 to TRBJ2-5; no clear D. V was trimmed by 5 bases and J by 3 bases, leaving 13 bases between them. The CDR3 extends over 14 amino acids. Germline CDR1 SEHNR, CDR2 FQNEAQ (reference sequence).

The rearrangement joins TRBV21-1 to TRBJ2-2; the table's D call, TRBD1, has no DNA check behind it. TRBV21-1 corresponds to a pseudogene. CDR3 length: 17 amino acids. In nucleotides, the CDR3 is TGTGCCAGCAGCAACCCAGGGATTAGGGTCAACACCGGGGAGCTGTTTTTT. It yields the protein CASSNPGIRVNTGELFF.

The rearrangement uses TRBV5-5 and TRBJ1-2, with a weak D call TRBD1 (5 bases). Germline lookup yields CDR1 SGHKS and CDR2 YYEKEE (reference sequence). This CDR3 contains 13 residues. The germline V and J ends were trimmed by 0 bases and 4 bases, with 7 bases remaining between them. CDR3 DNA sequence: TGTGCCAGCAGCTTGGGTGGGGGCTATGGCTACACCTTC. Its translation is CASSLGGGYGYTF. The whole variable domain, remainder taken from reference TRBV5-5 and TRBJ1-2, is DAGVTQSPTHLIKTRGQQVTLRCSPISGHKSVSWYQQVLGQGPQFIFQYYEKEERGRGNFPDRFSARQFPNYSSELNVNALLLGDSALYLCASSLGGGYGYTFGSGTRLTVV.

The chain carries TRBV6-1 and TRBJ2-4, with 10 bases aligning to TRBD1. The length of the CDR3 is 19 residues. V trimming: 2 bases; J trimming: 3 bases; junction bases outside the gene matches: 13. Germline CDR1 and CDR2: MNHNS and SASEGT. The CDR3 nucleotides are TGTGCCAGCAGTGAAATTACCGGGACAGGGGTTGGGGTCAAAAACATTCAGTACTTC. As protein: CASSEITGTGVGVKNIQYF.

The rearrangement links TRBV6-5 to TRBJ1-5, with D hard to call. V lost 8 bases, J lost 6 bases, and 11 bases lay in between. Germline V gives CDR1 MNHEY, CDR2 SVGAGI. This CDR3 is built from 12 residues. The CDR3 is CASREAGQPQHF. CDR3 nucleotide sequence: TGTGCCAGCCGCGAAGCGGGTCAGCCCCAGCATTTT.

This clone was picked up a small number of times. The J gene is TRBJ2-7, the V gene TRBV5-4; D is ambiguous. The CDR3 loop spans 13 amino acids. Germline V lookup: CDR1 SGHNT, CDR2 YYREEE (reference sequence). The germline V and J ends were trimmed by 0 bases and 1 base, with 5 bases remaining between them. CDR3 region: CASSLVGSYEQYF. CDR3 sequence (DNA): TGTGCCAGCAGCTTGGTGGGGTCCTACGAGCAGTACTTC.

The CDR3 coding sequence is TGTGCCAGCAGTGAAGCGGGACAGGGATCTGGCTACACCTTC. Translated: CASSEAGQGSGYTF. This chain joins TRBV6-1 and TRBJ1-2, with 9 nucleotides matching TRBD1. This CDR3 spans 14 amino acids. The V and J ends lost 0 bases and 7 bases, in that order; junction bases with no gene match: 3. Germline loops: CDR1 MNHNS, CDR2 SASEGT.

DNA for the CDR3: TGTGCCAGCAGCAAAAACAGGGGGCTTAACACTGAAGCTTTCTTT. It encodes CASSKNRGLNTEAFF. This rearrangement joins TRBV6-5 to TRBJ1-1; TRBD1 matches at 9 bases. V lost 6 bases, J lost 2 bases, and 7 bases stayed unmatched. The CDR3 totals 15 residues. Germline CDR1 and CDR2: MNHEY and SVGAGI.

Remarks on this clone: Germline and junction disagree at one end, which may indicate a read error. V and J are TRBV7-9 and TRBJ1-1; D uncertain. CDR3 size: 14 residues. Per germline, CDR1 SEHNR and CDR2 FQNEAQ (reference sequence). This chain's CDR3 is CASTLDGSGTEAFF. Here the CDR3 DNA reads TGTGCCAGCACCTTAGACGGTAGTGGGACTGAAGCTTTCTTT.

The J gene is TRBJ2-7, the V gene TRBV5-1; 7 bases align to TRBD1. The germline V gene has CDR1 SGHRS and CDR2 YFSETQ. J gave up 1 base and V 4 bases, and 8 bases lay outside the gene matches. The CDR3 sequence is 15 residues long. This CDR3 reads CASSLQGQVSYEQYF. The DNA for the CDR3 is TGCGCCAGCAGCCTACAGGGGCAGGTGTCCTACGAGCAGTACTTC.

This clone was observed once. The chain recombines TRBV5-1 with TRBJ1-3; D uncertain. V was shortened by 0 bases and J by 2 bases, with 6 bases between the two germline ends. The length of the CDR3 is 14 residues. CDR1 is SGHRS and CDR2 is YFSETQ in the germline V gene. CDR3 sequence (DNA): TGCGCCAGCAGCTTGGAGGCAGCTGGAAACACCATATATTTT. It is translated as CASSLEAAGNTIYF. Together with reference TRBV5-1 and TRBJ1-3, the CDR3 gives the full variable domain: KAGVTQTPRYLIKTRGQQVTLSCSPISGHRSVSWYQQTPGQGLQFLFEYFSETQRNKGNFPGRFSGRQFSNSRSEMNVSTLELGDSALYLCASSLEAAGNTIYFGEGSWLTVV.

V is TRBV4-1 and J is TRBJ2-1, with TRBD2 matching 13 bases. J gave up 5 bases and V 1 base, and 2 bases lay outside the gene matches. The V gene's germline CDR1 is MGHRA and CDR2 YSYEKL. CDR3 length: 16 amino acids. The CDR3 DNA is TGCGCCAGCAGCCAAGGACTAGCGGGAGGAAACAATGAGCAGTTCTTC. This codes for CASSQGLAGGNNEQFF.

This clone was recorded once. J is TRBJ2-7 and V is TRBV7-9; D may be TRBD1 (6 bases). The CDR3 is 13 amino acids. The V end lost 4 bases, the J end lost 4 bases, and 11 bases lay between the germline ends. The V gene's germline CDR1 is SEHNR and CDR2 FQNEAQ (reference sequence). CDR3 coding DNA: TGTGCCAGCAGCTCCGGACAGAATTACGAGCAGTACTTC. It yields the protein CASSSGQNYEQYF.

The J gene is TRBJ1-3, the V gene TRBV10-3; D may be TRBD1 (5 bases). Germline lookup yields CDR1 ENHRY and CDR2 SYGVKD. There are 11 residues in the CDR3. The V end was cut by 7 bases, the J end by 4 bases, with 5 bases between. The CDR3 bases are TGTGCCATCAAGGGGGGAAACACCATATATTTT. Residues: CAIKGGNTIYF.

The chain's CDR3 is CASSYYVAQPQHF. DNA for the CDR3: TGTGCCAGCAGTTACTACGTGGCTCAGCCCCAGCATTTT. The chain couples TRBV6-6 to TRBJ1-5; D is undetermined. Trimming took 1 base from V and 6 from J, leaving 7 bases between them. Germline V gene sequence: CDR1 MNHNY, CDR2 SVGAGI (reference sequence). This CDR3 spans 13 amino acids.

The sample holds a few counts of this clone. The chain uses TRBV4-1 and TRBJ2-3; D uncertain. With 4 bases removed from V and 3 bases from J, the gap between germline ends came to 8 bases. The germline V gene encodes CDR1 MGHRA and CDR2 YSYEKL. The CDR3 is made up of 13 amino acids. Here the CDR3 DNA reads TGCGCCAGCAGCCGATTTTTGACAGATACGCAGTATTTT. Translated: CASSRFLTDTQYF.

The table lists this clone with a few counts. A junction end diverges from the germline sequence, so it may reflect a read error. This chain uses TRBV4-1 with TRBJ2-7; tentatively, D is TRBD1 (5 bases). This CDR3 has 15 residues. Germline V gene sequence: CDR1 MGHRA, CDR2 YSYEKL. This CDR3 reads CASRQDSSVPYEQYF. The CDR3 bases are TGCGCCAGCAGGCAAGACAGCAGTGTCCCCTACGAGCAGTACTTC.

The rearrangement joins TRBV7-9 to TRBJ1-5, with D maybe TRBD1 (6 bases). V lost 5 bases and J lost 3, with 11 bases in between. This CDR3 has 14 residues. Germline V lookup: CDR1 SEHNR, CDR2 FQNEAQ (reference sequence). The CDR3 spells CASSNQGHNQPQHF. The CDR3, as DNA: TGTGCCAGCAGCAATCAGGGACACAATCAGCCCCAGCATTTT.

The V and J genes are TRBV27 and TRBJ2-3; 7 nucleotides agree with TRBD2. V lost 3 bases to trimming and J lost 2 bases; unmatched junction nucleotides: 5. Germline V lookup: CDR1 MNHEY, CDR2 SMNVEV (reference sequence). This CDR3 is 15 amino acids long. The CDR3: CASSFLAADTDTQYF. In nucleotides, the CDR3 is TGTGCCAGCAGTTTCCTAGCGGCCGACACAGATACGCAGTATTTT.

The rearrangement uses TRBV9 and TRBJ2-7; a possible D gene is TRBD2 (5 bases). The CDR3 sequence is 14 residues long. V was clipped by 4 bases and J by 2 bases, with 13 bases between them. The germline gives CDR1 SGDLS, CDR2 YYNGEE. The chain's CDR3 is CASSFNPGAYEQYF. The CDR3 DNA reads TGTGCCAGCAGCTTCAACCCCGGGGCCTACGAGCAGTACTTC.

V gene TRBV28 combines with J gene TRBJ1-1; D possibly corresponds to TRBD1 (5 bases). The CDR3 is 14 residues long. Trimming removed 5 bases from V and 4 bases from J, with 14 bases in between. Per the germline V gene, CDR1 is MDHEN and CDR2 is SYDVKM. The CDR3 reads CASSAPGRGTEAFF. In DNA, the CDR3 is TGTGCCAGCAGTGCACCGGGAAGGGGCACTGAAGCTTTCTTT.

The J gene is TRBJ2-2, the V gene TRBV5-1, with 10 bases fitting TRBD1. This CDR3 has 18 amino acids. V lost 0 bases and J lost 0; bases outside the gene matches: 5. Looked up from germline, CDR1 is SGHRS and CDR2 is YFSETQ. DNA for the CDR3: TGCGCCAGCAGCTTGGAGGGACAGGGGTTCGCGAACACCGGGGAGCTGTTTTTT. It specifies CASSLEGQGFANTGELFF.

J is TRBJ2-3 and V is TRBV4-3, with TRBD2 matching 7 bases. V gave up 0 bases and J gave up 6 bases; unmatched junction bases: 21. Germline V CDR1 and CDR2: LGHNA, YSLEER. This CDR3 has 20 residues. The CDR3 loop reads CASSQDPQAGWEGAGDTQYF. In nucleotides, the CDR3 is TGCGCCAGCAGCCAAGACCCTCAAGCTGGGTGGGAGGGAGCGGGCGATACGCAGTATTTT.

The chain is built from TRBV20-1 and TRBJ1-2; D unresolved. V gave up 3 bases and J gave up 1 base, with 3 bases separating them. The CDR3 is 11 amino acids. The germline gives CDR1 DFQATT, CDR2 SNEGSKA (reference sequence). CDR3 residues: CSARVNYGYTF. CDR3 DNA sequence: TGCAGTGCTAGGGTTAACTATGGCTACACCTTC.